This entry lists 8 T cell receptor beta chains sequenced from one sample in a study of shared clonotypes between healthy human individuals. Produced via immunoSEQ multiplex PCR; TCRdb's table is partial and in-frame only. The table lists 2 million to 2.5 million clones, under 95% of them singletons. The specimen was naive CD4+ T cells from PBMCs. Subset specified: CD45RA+ positively selected. These receptors were collected from a man younger than 35 in good health. Some clones in this sample may be carry-over from other donors' samples.

The chain links TRBV20-1 to TRBJ2-2; no definite D call. This CDR3 contains 11 residues. Trimming stripped 6 bases from V and 5 bases from J, with 7 bases between. Per germline, CDR1 DFQATT and CDR2 SNEGSKA (reference sequence). The CDR3 loop is CSAMGTGELFF. The CDR3 region has the DNA TGCAGTGCCATGGGTACCGGGGAGCTGTTTTTT.

The chain joins TRBV4-3 to TRBJ2-1; unclear D gene. Germline values: CDR1 LGHNA, CDR2 YSLEER. The CDR3 has 17 residues. V was shortened by 0 bases and J by 0 bases, with 12 bases between the two germline ends. The DNA of the CDR3 is TGCGCCAGCAGCCAAGATTTGGCCCCCCGCTCCTACAATGAGCAGTTCTTC. This sequence encodes CASSQDLAPRSYNEQFF.

J is TRBJ1-4 and V is TRBV10-3, with D unclear. The V end lost 3 bases, the J end lost 8 bases, and 10 bases lay between the germline ends. This CDR3 contains 13 residues. CDR1 ENHRY and CDR2 SYGVKD come from the germline V gene. The CDR3 here is CAISDTGGEKLFF. In DNA form, the CDR3 reads TGTGCCATCAGTGACACCGGAGGCGAAAAACTGTTTTTT.

The rearrangement joins TRBV28 to TRBJ1-1; no firm D call. V was shortened by 5 bases and J by 1 base, with 14 bases between the two germline ends. The CDR3 contains 15 residues. Germline V gene sequence: CDR1 MDHEN, CDR2 SYDVKM. CDR3 residues: CASSPLTVPNTEAFF. The DNA for the CDR3 is TGTGCCAGCAGTCCCCTTACAGTGCCGAACACTGAAGCTTTCTTT.

This clone was seen once. The gene calls are TRBV28 and TRBJ1-3, with TRBD1 as a possible D gene (6 bases). Germline CDR1 is MDHEN and CDR2 is SYDVKM. The CDR3 length is 15 residues. V shed 1 base and J shed 7 bases, with 14 bases lying between them. CDR3 protein: CASSLYRVGRNTIYF. CDR3 nucleotide sequence: TGTGCCAGCAGTTTATACAGGGTCGGGCGCAACACCATATATTTT. Full variable domain (outside the CDR3, taken from reference TRBV28 and TRBJ1-3): DVKVTQSSRYLVKRTGEKVFLECVQDMDHENMFWYRQDPGLGLRLIYFSYDVKMKEKGDIPEGYSVSREKKERFSLILESASTNQTSMYLCASSLYRVGRNTIYFGEGSWLTVV.

The V gene is TRBV28, the J gene TRBJ1-3; no clear D. Germline assignment: CDR1 MDHEN and CDR2 SYDVKM. The V end lost 3 bases, the J end lost 12 bases, and 18 bases lay between the germline ends. The CDR3 sequence is 14 residues long. The DNA of the CDR3 is TGTGCCAGCAGTTTTAGGAGCCGGCAAAGTGGCATATATTTT. As protein: CASSFRSRQSGIYF.

The chain couples TRBV5-6 to TRBJ2-7; D possibly corresponds to TRBD2 (6 bases). The CDR3 is 15 amino acids. Trimming shortened V by 5 bases and J by 6 bases, and 21 bases separated the two germline ends. CDR1 is SGHDT and CDR2 is YYEEEE in the germline V gene. CDR3 in amino acids: CASRSTPTRYGEQYF. The DNA for the CDR3 is TGTGCCAGCAGATCCACCCCGACTAGGTACGGCGAGCAGTACTTC. The variable domain in full, completed from reference TRBV5-6 and TRBJ2-7, reads DAGVTQSPTHLIKTRGQQVTLRCSPKSGHDTVSWYQQALGQGPQFIFQYYEEEERQRGNFPDRFSGHQFPNYSSELNVNALLLGDSALYLCASRSTPTRYGEQYFGPGTRLTVT.

The chain recombines TRBV6-6 with TRBJ2-3; perhaps D is TRBD1 or TRBD2 (5 bases each). This CDR3 is 15 amino acids long. Germline V gene sequence: CDR1 MNHNY, CDR2 SVGAGI (reference sequence). The V end was cut by 9 bases, the J end by 4 bases, with 20 bases between. The CDR3 sequence is CASRDRVQGPDTQYF. The DNA of the CDR3 is TGTGCCAGTAGGGACCGGGTCCAAGGGCCAGATACGCAGTATTTT.